Included here is one T cell receptor beta chain sequence, with context. This clone's antigen is unknown. No base quality information exists; no much larger clone differs at one position. Counted from cysteine to phenylalanine, this CDR3 has 15 amino acids. Just the 45-base CDR3 DNA is kept, in frame starting at base 1. The CDR1 and CDR2 encoded by the germline V gene (reference sequence) are DFQATT and SNEGSKA. For this chain, trimming is 5 bases at the V end and 10 bases at the J end, and the number of junction bases without a gene match is 15. The sample comes from a study of T cells after yellow fever vaccination (dated 2019 in TCRdb). Describing the broader study: The SMART-Seq v4 Ultra Low Input RNA kit was used to prepare libraries from fractions with low cell numbers. Blood was collected at multiple timepoints before and after primary and secondary immunization, and bulk PBMC replicates and cell subsets were isolated. Bulk TCR alpha and beta repertoires were sequenced longitudinally to track T-cell clones before and after primary and booster YFV17D yellow fever vaccination. The cohort comprised two healthy male donors, one aged 18 to 29 and one aged 30 to 39 years.

TCR cDNA was synthesized by 5'RACE template switching, which introduced a universal primer site and unique molecular identifiers. Priming of cDNA synthesis was performed from both the TCR alpha and TCR beta constant segments. Library amplification used two PCR steps, and the second PCR step added sample barcodes and sequencing adapters. Sequencing of libraries was done on Illumina HiSeq 2500 (2x100 bp) or NovaSeq (2x150 bp). The paper's processing steps were these. MIGEC was used to demultiplex reads and collapse the reads into UMI consensus sequences, and MiXCR was used for V(D)J alignment. Vaccine-responding clonotypes were identified with edgeR using replicate PBMC samples, with FDR below 0.01 and a log2 fold change above 5 up to day 15 being required. Bulk clonotypes were assigned CD4 or CD8 identity according to which sequenced CD4 or CD8 repertoire held them at higher abundance. The public reads were reanalyzed by TCRdb: fastp trimming at Q25, MiXCR alignment, in-frame beta chains only. Each entry is one CDR3 protein sequence, shown with its most common DNA and genes. The authors' filters were not applied to this entry. Present in this sample are hundreds of thousands of distinct CDR3 sequences, about a sixth of which were seen just once. Around a sixth of the sample goes to the ten largest clones.

The investigation overall reported the following: After the booster, most clones that had expanded after primary vaccination were detected again (approximately 95% of CD4 and 88% of CD8), suggesting broad maintenance of memory. A small share of clonotypes was detected in both CD4 and CD8 compartments, with the overlap likely arising from convergent recombination. Because only a couple of donors were included in the study, the extent to which the findings can be generalized is limited. Computational filtering was required because FACS-sorted repertoires could contain abundant contaminating clonotypes from the bulk population. The secondary T-cell response was found to be weaker but faster than the primary response, with a peak reached on day 5 rather than on day 15.

The treatment or condition label here, explained by the study, means: live attenuated yellow fever vaccine strain. At each blood-draw timepoint, two biological replicates of bulk PBMCs were collected. A standard Ficoll-Paque protocol was used to isolate PBMCs from peripheral blood. TriZol was used to extract RNA from bulk PBMCs, from CD4 and CD8 fractions, and from dextramer-positive and dextramer-negative fractions. The rearranged segments are TRBV20-1 and TRBJ2-1, and TRBD2 matches 9 of the central bases. This sequence was found in a man aged 18 to 30 who received the YFV17D yellow fever vaccine. The specimen comprised PBMCs, sampled 5 days after the first yellow fever vaccination. The DNA sequence is TGCAGTGCTTCCACTAGCGGGCTAATCCCAGGGGAGCAGTTCTTC. It codes for CSASTSGLIPGEQFF.